The 24 T cell receptor beta chains in this list originate from one sample, sequenced in a study of T cell repertoires in cytomegalovirus infection. MiXCR, applied by TCRdb to the reads, yields one record per CDR3 protein. The top ten clones hold 6.5% to 10% of a sample with some 600,000 distinct CDR3 sequences, approximately 24% of them seen once. Sequencing was carried out using CD8+ T cells from PBMCs. Source of these receptors: a human donor in good health (CMV status not recorded). Some clones in this sample may be carry-over from other donors' samples.

Ten or more counts support this clonotype. J is TRBJ1-5 and V is TRBV6-2 or TRBV6-3; D gene ambiguous. Per the germline V gene, CDR1 is MNHEY and CDR2 is SVGEGT. The CDR3 runs to 13 residues. V gave up 5 bases and J gave up 0 bases, with 5 bases separating them. The CDR3 DNA sequence: TGTGCCAGCAGTGCTAATAGCAATCAGCCCCAGCATTTT. This translates into CASSANSNQPQHF.

The table lists this clonotype with many counts. The chain employs TRBV12-3 or TRBV12-4 and TRBJ2-3; 8 bases align to TRBD2. CDR3 size: 13 residues. The V segment lost 8 bases and the J segment 3 bases; nucleotides outside the gene matches: 4. DNA for the CDR3: TGTGCCAGCCGCGGCGGGGGGACAGATACGCAGTATTTT. Its translation is CASRGGGTDTQYF.

At least ten counts were recorded for this clonotype. The chain recombines TRBV7-2 with TRBJ2-7; 9 bases are a match to TRBD2. V lost 1 base, J lost 4 bases, and 8 bases stayed unmatched. Germline CDR1 and CDR2: SGHTA and FQGNSA. The CDR3 length is 16 residues. The CDR3 region has the DNA TGTGCCAGCAGCTTAGAACCAGCGGGGGGCGGATACGAGCAGTACTTC. It codes for CASSLEPAGGGYEQYF.

This clonotype was recorded a few times. This chain connects TRBV2 to TRBJ1-6; the D is unclear. The V gene's germline CDR1 is SNHLY and CDR2 FYNNEI. This CDR3 spans 11 amino acids. The ends were cut back, 4 bases at V and 9 bases at J, with 4 bases in the middle. The chain's CDR3 is CASSGGSPLHF. CDR3 coding DNA: TGTGCCAGCAGTGGGGGTTCACCCCTCCACTTT.

This clonotype turned up a few times. The chain recombines TRBV6-2 or TRBV6-3 with TRBJ1-2; TRBD1 is a possible D gene (5 bases). V dropped 5 bases and J dropped 2 bases, with 18 bases sitting between them. The CDR3 runs to 16 residues. CDR1 and CDR2 (germline): MNHEY, SVGEGT. CDR3 sequence reads: CASSATPQGFNYGYTF. CDR3 nucleotides: TGTGCCAGCAGTGCGACCCCTCAGGGCTTCAACTATGGCTACACCTTC.

The V call is TRBV28, the J call TRBJ2-5; D gene unclear. The CDR3 spans 15 residues. V dropped 2 bases and J dropped 2 bases, with 12 bases sitting between them. CDR1 is MDHEN, CDR2 SYDVKM, per germline. CDR3 protein: CASSLGSGLQETQYF. The DNA of the CDR3 is TGTGCCAGCAGTTTAGGGTCAGGCTTACAAGAGACCCAGTACTTC.

This clonotype was counted only a few times. The rearrangement links TRBV19 to TRBJ1-1; D is unclear. Germline loops: CDR1 LNHDA, CDR2 SQIVND (reference sequence). The CDR3 runs to 16 residues. The ends were cut back, 5 bases at V and 2 bases at J, with 18 bases in the middle. Here the CDR3 reads CASSWDGVYGNTEAFF. The CDR3, as DNA: TGTGCCAGTAGTTGGGATGGGGTTTATGGTAACACTGAAGCTTTCTTT.

The rearrangement links TRBV9 to TRBJ2-1, with a tentative D call TRBD2 (7 bases). CDR1 is SGDLS and CDR2 is YYNGEE in the germline V gene. CDR3 length: 18 residues. The V gene lost 2 bases and the J gene lost 5 bases, with 23 bases spanning the gap. CDR3 amino acids: CASSVPLGGGGPDNEQFF. The CDR3 DNA reads TGTGCCAGCAGCGTGCCGCTCGGGGGAGGGGGGCCGGACAATGAGCAGTTCTTC.

This clonotype was detected many times. The rearrangement links TRBV6-5 to TRBJ2-1, with 9 bases lining up with TRBD1. The CDR3 is 14 residues long. V was pared by 6 bases and J by 8 bases, with 8 bases of the junction left unmatched. From germline, CDR1 is MNHEY and CDR2 SVGAGI. In DNA, the CDR3 is TGTGCCAGCAGCCTAGACAGGGGGGGAGATGAGCAGTTCTTC. It encodes CASSLDRGGDEQFF.

There are a few counts of this clonotype. The V gene is TRBV7-8, the J gene TRBJ2-1, with D possibly being TRBD1 (5 bases). This CDR3 spans 12 amino acids. The V gene's germline CDR1 is SGHVS and CDR2 FQNEAQ. V dropped 4 bases and J dropped 12 bases, with 13 bases sitting between them. DNA of the CDR3: TGTGCCAGCAGCTCAGGGTCCCAAAGGCAGTTCTTC. Amino acid sequence: CASSSGSQRQFF. Drawing the rest from reference TRBV7-8 and TRBJ2-1, the complete variable domain is GAGVSQSPRYKVAKRGQDVALRCDPISGHVSLFWYQQALGQGPEFLTYFQNEAQLDKSGLPSDRFFAERPEGSVSTLKIQRTQQEDSAVYLCASSSGSQRQFFGPGTRLTVL.

This clonotype was seen only a few times. The chain is built from TRBV20-1 and TRBJ2-4; possible D gene TRBD2, 5 bases. V dropped 1 base and J dropped 0 bases, with 10 bases sitting between them. The CDR3 runs 15 residues. Germline-derived CDR1 and CDR2 are DFQATT and SNEGSKA (reference sequence). The CDR3 sequence: CSARGGPLAKNIQYF. CDR3 nucleotide sequence: TGCAGTGCTAGAGGCGGGCCTCTAGCCAAAAACATTCAGTACTTC.

This chain joins TRBV6-5 and TRBJ2-7, with a weak D call TRBD1 (5 bases). V gave up 8 bases and J gave up 3 bases, with 17 bases separating them. Germline V gene lookup returns CDR1 MNHEY and CDR2 SVGAGI. The CDR3 is 14 residues long. The CDR3 DNA reads as TGTGCCAGCTCCCCGAGACAGAACTACTACGAGCAGTACTTC. As protein: CASSPRQNYYEQYF.

This clonotype was seen a single time. The chain has TRBV20-1 and TRBJ2-7; D might be TRBD1 or TRBD2, each matching 7 bases. The V and J ends lost 3 bases and 3 bases respectively, with 18 bases between them. Germline V gives CDR1 DFQATT, CDR2 SNEGSKA (reference sequence). The CDR3 is 15 amino acids. CDR3 sequence reads: CSARGAGDRSYEQYV. In nucleotides, the CDR3 is TGCAGTGCTAGGGGGGCGGGGGACAGAAGCTACGAGCAGTACGTC.

The chain carries TRBV7-3 and TRBJ2-3, with 10 bases aligning to TRBD2. The CDR3 has 15 residues. The trim removed 6 bases at V and 5 bases at J, leaving 8 bases unmatched. From germline, CDR1 is SGHTA and CDR2 FQGTGA. CDR3 bases: TGTGCCAGCAGTTATAGCGGGGGGACAGGAGATACGCAGTATTTT. As protein: CASSYSGGTGDTQYF.

The chain recombines TRBV14 with TRBJ2-3; 9 positions match TRBD1. This CDR3 has 22 residues. V lost 7 bases to trimming and J lost 0 bases; unmatched junction nucleotides: 26. Looked up from germline, CDR1 is SGHDN and CDR2 is FVKESK. DNA of the CDR3: TGTGCCAGCAACCTTACCGATGTAACAGGGGGCACGATCTTTCCTAGCACAGATACGCAGTATTTT. It codes for CASNLTDVTGGTIFPSTDTQYF.

This clonotype was seen more than once but under ten times. J is TRBJ2-7 and V is TRBV7-6; D remains ambiguous. The germline V gene has CDR1 SGHVS and CDR2 FNYEAQ. The CDR3 has 12 amino acids. Deletions cut 3 bases from V and 3 bases from J, with 6 bases between. In nucleotides, the CDR3 is TGTGCCAGCAGCTTGGCGAACTACGAGCAGTACTTC. Translation gives CASSLANYEQYF.

This clonotype was counted ten times or more. The chain has TRBV7-6 and TRBJ1-1; 8 positions agree with TRBD1. The CDR3 has 14 residues. Trimming removed 3 bases from V and 5 bases from J; junction bases left unmatched: 5. The germline V gene encodes CDR1 SGHVS and CDR2 FNYEAQ. This CDR3 reads CASSLTGVRTEAFF. The CDR3 DNA reads as TGTGCCAGCAGCTTGACAGGGGTTCGTACTGAAGCTTTCTTT.

The chain employs TRBV23-1 and TRBJ1-2; D is undetermined. TRBV23-1 is labeled an ORF, and its function is uncertain. Trimming took 0 bases from V and 4 from J, leaving 27 bases between them. This CDR3 is 20 amino acids long. DNA of the CDR3: TGCGCCAGCAGTCAATCCGAGAGGTTCGAAGCCCGTAAAGATTTCTATGGCTACACCTTC. This encodes CASSQSERFEARKDFYGYTF.

This sequence joins TRBV7-9 and TRBJ2-2; 9 nucleotides align to TRBD2. With V trimmed by 5 bases and J by 5 bases, 6 bases remained unmatched. This CDR3 region has 15 residues. Germline V gives CDR1 SEHNR, CDR2 FQNEAQ (reference sequence). The CDR3 is CASSQRLAGTGELFF. CDR3 in DNA: TGTGCCAGCAGCCAAAGGCTAGCGGGGACCGGGGAGCTGTTTTTT.

V is TRBV4-3 and J is TRBJ1-2, with D possibly TRBD1 on 5 matching bases. The CDR3 runs 14 residues. CDR1 and CDR2 (germline): LGHNA, YSLEER. The V gene lost 4 bases and the J gene lost 8 bases, with 17 bases spanning the gap. DNA of the CDR3: TGCGCCAGCAGCCTATCGAGGGCGGGACGAGGCTACACCTTC. Translating it yields CASSLSRAGRGYTF.

This clonotype was picked up a small number of times. The CDR3 region is CSVSPGQGAEQYF. The CDR3 DNA is TGCAGCGTATCGCCGGGACAGGGGGCCGAGCAGTACTTC. The V and J genes are TRBV29-1 and TRBJ2-7; 12 bases map to TRBD1. The germline V gene has CDR1 SQVTM and CDR2 ANQGSEA. This CDR3 comprises 13 residues. Losses at the gene ends were 6 bases for V and 6 bases for J; bases not matched to a gene: 6.

The V gene is TRBV6-5, the J gene TRBJ2-2; D is possibly TRBD2 (7 bases). Germline assignment: CDR1 MNHEY and CDR2 SVGAGI. The CDR3 spans 18 residues. Trimming cost V 10 bases and J 3 bases, with 27 bases left between them. The CDR3 spells CANTPEEAGHSYTGELFF. For the CDR3, the DNA is TGTGCCAACACCCCCGAGGAAGCGGGACATAGTTACACCGGGGAGCTGTTTTTT.

The CDR3 sequence is CSVRDREYGYTF. The CDR3 nucleotides read TGCAGCGTGAGGGACCGGGAGTATGGCTACACCTTC. V gene TRBV29-1 combines with J gene TRBJ1-2; D perhaps matches TRBD1 (5 bases). Germline-derived CDR1 and CDR2 are SQVTM and ANQGSEA. The ends were cut back, 6 bases at V and 5 bases at J, with 13 bases in the middle. The length of the CDR3 is 12 residues.

This sequence joins TRBV13 and TRBJ1-6; a possible D gene is TRBD1 (6 bases). This CDR3 is 14 amino acids long. The V end lost 0 bases, the J end lost 8 bases, and 8 bases lay between the germline ends. Germline V gene sequence: CDR1 PRHDT, CDR2 FYEKMQ (reference sequence). The CDR3 nucleotides are TGTGCCAGCAGCTTAGGGGCAGGGGATTCACCCCTCCACTTT. Protein product: CASSLGAGDSPLHF.